Below are 27 T cell receptor beta chains sequenced from a single sample in a study of blood T cells in healthy people across ages. Alongside a J-beta primer mix, a sample-barcoded 5' primer served in a second PCR lasting about 7 to 11 cycles. A single record per CDR3 protein comes from TCRdb applying MiXCR to the 5' RACE reads. The sample records about 800,000 distinct CDR3 sequences, more than 20% being singletons. This same sample was also taken into another study, of T cells of mothers and their children.

Sample: blood. These receptors all come from a boy between 10 and 17 years old in good health.

The rearrangement uses TRBV29-1 and TRBJ2-7; TRBD1 agrees at 8 bases. In germline, CDR1 is SQVTM, CDR2 ANQGSEA. The CDR3 consists of 14 residues. V shed 4 bases and J 2 bases; nucleotides not matched to a gene: 7. DNA of the CDR3: TGCAGCGTTGCTTGGACAGGGAACCCCTACGAGCAGTACTTC. Translating it yields CSVAWTGNPYEQYF.

This chain links TRBV28 with TRBJ2-4; no reliable D call. V lost 6 bases to trimming and J lost 9 bases, with 18 bases between them. In germline, CDR1 is MDHEN, CDR2 SYDVKM. This CDR3 region has 14 residues. This CDR3 is CASSSLGLASIQYF. The CDR3 DNA follows: TGTGCCAGCAGCTCTCTCGGGCTGGCGAGCATTCAGTACTTC.

The J gene is TRBJ2-3, the V gene TRBV4-3; possible D gene TRBD1, 6 bases. This CDR3 is built from 14 residues. Deletions cut 4 bases from V and 1 base from J, with 9 bases between. Germline V gene data show CDR1 as LGHNA and CDR2 as YSLEER. CDR3 amino acids: CASSRGHRTDTQYF. CDR3 coding DNA: TGCGCCAGCAGCCGGGGACACCGCACAGATACGCAGTATTTT.

The V call is TRBV7-2, the J call TRBJ2-7; D uncertain. Germline values: CDR1 SGHTA, CDR2 FQGNSA. There are 15 residues in the CDR3. Trimming took off 2 bases at V and 1 base at J, with 12 bases between the two ends. CDR3 bases: TGTGCCAGCAGCTTATCTTATGTGGGGTCCTACGAGCAGTACTTC. Translated, it gives CASSLSYVGSYEQYF.

This chain joins TRBV6-2 or TRBV6-3 and TRBJ2-1; 7 bases match TRBD2. Looked up from germline, CDR1 is MNHEY and CDR2 is SVGEGT. The CDR3 consists of 14 residues. V lost 4 bases and J lost 14; bases outside the gene matches: 14. CDR3 protein: CASSSAGTIAEEFF. The CDR3 coding sequence is TGTGCCAGCAGTTCAGCGGGGACCATCGCGGAGGAGTTCTTC.

The chain employs TRBV12-3 or TRBV12-4 and TRBJ2-1, with 8 nucleotides matching TRBD2. Trimming removed 4 bases from V and 6 bases from J; junction bases left unmatched: 8. CDR3 length: 15 amino acids. CDR3 sequence reads: CASSYGLATRNEQFF. CDR3 DNA: TGTGCCAGCAGTTATGGACTAGCTACTCGCAATGAGCAGTTCTTC.

The genes are TRBV3-1 and TRBJ1-4; 7 positions match TRBD1. The CDR3 runs 16 residues. The germline V gene has CDR1 LGHDT and CDR2 YNNKEL (reference sequence). Trimming took 3 bases from V and 6 from J; bases not matched to a gene: 10. The CDR3 DNA is TGTGCCAGCAGCCAGGGAGGACAGGTCTTTCATGAAAAACTGTTTTTT. Translating it yields CASSQGGQVFHEKLFF.

This clonotype was observed once. The gene calls are TRBV28 and TRBJ2-5; D unresolved. The CDR3 has 12 residues. Between the trimmed V and J ends, which lost 6 bases and 5 bases, there was a span of 10 bases. CDR1 and CDR2 from the germline V gene are MDHEN and SYDVKM. CDR3 sequence (DNA): TGTGCCAGCAGGTTGCTTGGGGAGACCCAGTACTTC. This encodes CASRLLGETQYF.

The genes are TRBV2 and TRBJ2-1, with D perhaps TRBD1 or TRBD2 (6 bases each). The J call may be mistaken, given a closer DNA end match to TRBJ2-7. Germline loops: CDR1 SNHLY, CDR2 FYNNEI. The CDR3 has 14 residues. DNA of the CDR3: TGTGCCAGCAGACGGGGGCAGGCGACCTACGAGCAGTACTTC. This gives the protein CASRRGQATYEQYF.

The chain joins TRBV5-6 to TRBJ2-5; a possible D gene is TRBD2 (6 bases). The germline CDR1 and CDR2 sequences are SGHDT and YYEEEE. V lost 3 bases to trimming and J lost 5 bases, with 14 bases between them. CDR3 length equals 14 residues. Here the CDR3 reads CASSWVMSGETQYF. The CDR3 DNA reads as TGTGCCAGCAGCTGGGTTATGAGCGGGGAGACCCAGTACTTC. Full variable domain (remainder filled in from reference TRBV5-6 and TRBJ2-5): DAGVTQSPTHLIKTRGQQVTLRCSPKSGHDTVSWYQQALGQGPQFIFQYYEEEERQRGNFPDRFSGHQFPNYSSELNVNALLLGDSALYLCASSWVMSGETQYFGPGTRLLVL.

This clonotype showed up just a few times. The V and J genes are TRBV12-3 or TRBV12-4 and TRBJ1-2; D unclear. The CDR3 loop spans 14 amino acids. Between the trimmed V and J ends, which lost 5 bases and 8 bases, there was a span of 18 bases. The CDR3 nucleotides are TGTGCCAGCAGTCCCGGGATAAATGTGCGGGGCTACACCTTC. As protein: CASSPGINVRGYTF.

This clonotype has a handful of counts. The chain carries TRBV15 and TRBJ2-1; D unresolved. Germline V gives CDR1 LNHNV, CDR2 YYDKDF (reference sequence). Trimming took off 0 bases at V and 8 bases at J, with 5 bases between the two ends. This CDR3 spans 12 amino acids. CDR3 nucleotides: TGTGCCACCAGCAGAGATAAGTATGAGCAGTTCTTC. This codes for CATSRDKYEQFF.

The CDR3 loop reads CASNPRLARGMTDTQYF. The DNA for the CDR3 is TGTGCCAGCAACCCAAGACTAGCGCGAGGAATGACAGATACGCAGTATTTT. This rearrangement joins TRBV4-2 to TRBJ2-3; TRBD2 agrees at 8 bases. CDR3 length: 17 amino acids. CDR1 and CDR2 (germline): LGHNA, YNFKEQ. The V gene end was trimmed by 7 bases and the J gene end by 3 bases; junction bases not matched to a gene: 15.

V usage is TRBV5-1 and J usage is TRBJ1-2; D is ambiguous. Germline V gene data show CDR1 as SGHRS and CDR2 as YFSETQ. This CDR3 has 15 amino acids. V shed 0 bases and J shed 3 bases, with 12 bases lying between them. CDR3 protein: CASSLEPQSHYGYTF. CDR3 in DNA: TGCGCCAGCAGCTTGGAGCCCCAGTCCCACTATGGCTACACCTTC. Complete variable domain (other parts from reference TRBV5-1 and TRBJ1-2): KAGVTQTPRYLIKTRGQQVTLSCSPISGHRSVSWYQQTPGQGLQFLFEYFSETQRNKGNFPGRFSGRQFSNSRSEMNVSTLELGDSALYLCASSLEPQSHYGYTFGSGTRLTVV.

V gene TRBV10-3 combines with J gene TRBJ1-1, with 8 positions matching TRBD1. V trimming: 2 bases; J trimming: 1 base; junction bases outside the gene matches: 6. Germline V lookup: CDR1 ENHRY, CDR2 SYGVKD. This CDR3 is 16 amino acids long. The CDR3 sequence: CAISETGTGRNTEAFF. The CDR3, as DNA: TGTGCCATCAGTGAGACCGGGACAGGCCGGAACACTGAAGCTTTCTTT.

This clonotype has a handful of counts. The chain joins TRBV5-1 to TRBJ2-7; a possible D gene is TRBD2 (6 bases). Trimming removed 0 bases at V and 1 base at J, with 14 bases between. Germline V CDR1 and CDR2: SGHRS, YFSETQ. The length of the CDR3 is 16 residues. The CDR3 loop reads CASSLGLVGGSYEQYF. As DNA, the CDR3 is TGCGCCAGCAGCTTGGGACTAGTGGGAGGTTCCTACGAGCAGTACTTC. Full variable domain (remainder filled in from reference TRBV5-1 and TRBJ2-7): KAGVTQTPRYLIKTRGQQVTLSCSPISGHRSVSWYQQTPGQGLQFLFEYFSETQRNKGNFPGRFSGRQFSNSRSEMNVSTLELGDSALYLCASSLGLVGGSYEQYFGPGTRLTVT.

The V gene is TRBV6-2 or TRBV6-3, the J gene TRBJ2-7; maybe TRBD1 (5 bases). The CDR3 has 16 amino acids. CDR1 MNHEY and CDR2 SVGEGT come from the germline V gene. Trimming shortened V by 2 bases and J by 5 bases, and 19 bases separated the two germline ends. The DNA of the CDR3 is TGTGCCAGCAGTTACAGACAGACCCGACTGGGGAACGAGCAGTACTTC. Residues: CASSYRQTRLGNEQYF.

In this sample, this clonotype turned up a few times. V usage is TRBV4-2 and J usage is TRBJ2-5; either TRBD1 or TRBD2 may fit D (5 bases each). The J call may be wrong; the DNA end is better matched by TRBJ2-1. This CDR3 is built from 15 residues. Germline V CDR1 and CDR2: LGHNA, YNFKEQ. The CDR3 nucleotides read TGTGCCAGCAGCCAAGATGGGGGAGAATACAATGAGCAGTTCTTC. Residues: CASSQDGGEYNEQFF.

The chain combines TRBV24-1 with TRBJ2-5; D is perhaps TRBD1 or TRBD2 (5 bases each). Germline V gene data show CDR1 as KGHDR and CDR2 as SFDVKD. This CDR3 contains 16 residues. Trimming left V 5 bases short and J 5 bases short, with 20 bases between. CDR3 protein: CATSVPPGRTEETQYF. The CDR3 DNA follows: TGTGCCACCAGTGTTCCGCCGGGACGGACTGAGGAGACCCAGTACTTC.

The table lists this clonotype with a few counts. The V gene is TRBV7-9, the J gene TRBJ2-3, with 8 bases fitting TRBD2. With V trimmed by 3 bases and J by 4 bases, 6 bases remained unmatched. The CDR3 is 15 amino acids. Germline V gene data show CDR1 as SEHNR and CDR2 as FQNEAQ (reference sequence). CDR3 nucleotide sequence: TGTGCCAGCAGCTTTGGACTAGCAAAGGCAGATACGCAGTATTTT. Translating it yields CASSFGLAKADTQYF.

A few counts support this clonotype. CDR3 DNA sequence: TGTGCCAGCAGCTTAAATCCGCCAGGGGGATACTACAATGAGCAGTTCTTC. Protein sequence: CASSLNPPGGYYNEQFF. The rearrangement uses TRBV7-2 and TRBJ2-1; 7 positions agree with TRBD1. J was trimmed by 3 bases and V by 2 bases; bases with no gene match: 10. The germline CDR1 and CDR2 sequences are SGHTA and FQGNSA. CDR3 size: 17 residues. Together with reference TRBV7-2 and TRBJ2-1, the CDR3 gives the full variable domain: GAGVSQSPSNKVTEKGKDVELRCDPISGHTALYWYRQSLGQGLEFLIYFQGNSAPDKSGLPSDRFSAERTGGSVSTLTIQRTQQEDSAVYLCASSLNPPGGYYNEQFFGPGTRLTVL.

The CDR3 nucleotides read TGTGCCAGCTCCGAAGGGCGGATCTATGGCTACACCTTC. This encodes CASSEGRIYGYTF. The V and J genes are TRBV12-3 or TRBV12-4 and TRBJ1-2; D gene ambiguous. This CDR3 region has 13 residues. Trimming left V 8 bases short and J 4 bases short, with 14 bases between.

This clonotype was observed a few times. The chain links TRBV20-1 to TRBJ2-3, with D unclear. This CDR3 has 18 amino acids. Trimming pared 0 bases from V and 2 bases from J, leaving 21 bases between. Germline V CDR1 and CDR2: DFQATT, SNEGSKA (reference sequence). The CDR3 sequence is CSAREEIGTPRSTDTQYF. The CDR3, as DNA: TGCAGTGCTAGAGAAGAGATCGGAACGCCTCGGTCCACAGATACGCAGTATTTT.

The chain couples TRBV20-1 to TRBJ2-7; a possible D gene is TRBD2 (7 bases). Germline V gives CDR1 DFQATT, CDR2 SNEGSKA (reference sequence). V lost 0 bases and J 3 bases, leaving 15 bases between the germline ends. The CDR3 is 15 amino acids. DNA for the CDR3: TGCAGTGCTAGAGATTGGGGGGGGGCTTTCTACGAGCAGTACTTC. It specifies CSARDWGGAFYEQYF.

Only a few counts were recorded for this clonotype. This CDR3 is missing its conserved last phenylalanine or tryptophan, likely due to a read error. V and J are TRBV2 and TRBJ1-1, with D possibly matching TRBD1 (5 bases). The CDR3 covers 21 residues. The germline V and J ends were trimmed by 2 bases and 1 base, with 29 bases remaining between them. Per the germline V gene, CDR1 is SNHLY and CDR2 is FYNNEI. The CDR3 sequence: CASSELDTVDVSGTGNTEAFL. DNA for the CDR3: TGTGCCAGCAGTGAACTGGACACGGTAGATGTGTCAGGCACTGGGAACACTGAAGCTTTCCTT.

The chain has TRBV29-1 and TRBJ2-7; D call uncertain. The CDR3 has 12 residues. The ends were cut back, 3 bases at V and 2 bases at J, with 8 bases in the middle. The V gene's germline CDR1 is SQVTM and CDR2 ANQGSEA. The CDR3 sequence is CSVDVRAYEQYF. CDR3 nucleotide sequence: TGCAGCGTTGACGTCCGTGCCTACGAGCAGTACTTC.

The J gene is TRBJ2-1, the V gene TRBV6-5; D is undetermined. The germline V and J ends were trimmed by 0 bases and 7 bases, with 7 bases remaining between them. Germline V gene data show CDR1 as MNHEY and CDR2 as SVGAGI. CDR3 length: 13 residues. The DNA for the CDR3 is TGTGCCAGCAGTTACTCGAATGAGAATGAGCAGTTCTTC. It codes for CASSYSNENEQFF.